This TCR beta chain was identified in a study of neurological immune-mediated disorders. The CDR3 sequence is 15 residues long. Trimming cost V 5 bases and J 1 base; bases outside gene matches: 5. Per germline, CDR1 SSHAT and CDR2 FNYEAQ (reference sequence). Synthesis of cDNA was carried out by template-switch 5'RACE. The reaction used 10-nucleotide random UMIs. TCRdb passed the 5' RACE reads through MiXCR, listing each CDR3 protein once. The sample contains 65,000 to 90,000 distinct CDR3 sequences, under 13% of which appear only once. Ten or more counts support this clonotype. The chain links TRBV7-7 to TRBJ2-3; TRBD1 matches at 8 bases. Sequenced sample: PBMCs. The receptor was isolated from a man between 40 and 49 years old in good health. DNA for the CDR3: TGTGCCAGCAGCCGTGGACAGGGTCGCACAGATACGCAGTATTTT. Translating it yields CASSRGQGRTDTQYF.